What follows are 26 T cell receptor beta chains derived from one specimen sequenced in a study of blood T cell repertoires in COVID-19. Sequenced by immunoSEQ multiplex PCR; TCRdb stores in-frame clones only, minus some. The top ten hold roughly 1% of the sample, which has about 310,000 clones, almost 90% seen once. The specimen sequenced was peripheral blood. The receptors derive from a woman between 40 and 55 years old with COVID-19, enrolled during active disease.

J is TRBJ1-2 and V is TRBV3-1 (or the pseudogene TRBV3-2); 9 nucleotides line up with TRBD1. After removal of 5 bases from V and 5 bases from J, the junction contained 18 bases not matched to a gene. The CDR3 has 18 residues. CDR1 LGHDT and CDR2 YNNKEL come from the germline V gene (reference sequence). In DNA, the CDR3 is TGTGCCAGCAGCTCAATTGCCCCGGGACAGGGTTTGGGATATGGCTACACCTTC. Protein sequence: CASSSIAPGQGLGYGYTF.

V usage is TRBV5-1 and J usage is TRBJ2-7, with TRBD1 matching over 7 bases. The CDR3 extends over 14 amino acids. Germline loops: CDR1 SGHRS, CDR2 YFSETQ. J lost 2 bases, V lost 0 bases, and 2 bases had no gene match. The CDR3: CASSLGRGPYEQYF. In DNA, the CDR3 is TGCGCCAGCAGCTTGGGAAGGGGGCCCTACGAGCAGTACTTC. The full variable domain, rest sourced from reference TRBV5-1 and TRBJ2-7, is KAGVTQTPRYLIKTRGQQVTLSCSPISGHRSVSWYQQTPGQGLQFLFEYFSETQRNKGNFPGRFSGRQFSNSRSEMNVSTLELGDSALYLCASSLGRGPYEQYFGPGTRLTVT.

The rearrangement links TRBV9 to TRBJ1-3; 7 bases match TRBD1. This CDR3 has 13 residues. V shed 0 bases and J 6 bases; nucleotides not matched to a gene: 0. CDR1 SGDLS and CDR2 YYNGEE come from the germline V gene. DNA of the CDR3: TGTGCCAGCAGCGTAGAGGGGGCAAACACCATATATTTT. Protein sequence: CASSVEGANTIYF. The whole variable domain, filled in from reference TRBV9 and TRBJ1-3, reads DSGVTQTPKHLITATGQRVTLRCSPRSGDLSVYWYQQSLDQGLQFLIQYYNGEERAKGNILERFSAQQFPDLHSELNLSSLELGDSALYFCASSVEGANTIYFGEGSWLTVV.

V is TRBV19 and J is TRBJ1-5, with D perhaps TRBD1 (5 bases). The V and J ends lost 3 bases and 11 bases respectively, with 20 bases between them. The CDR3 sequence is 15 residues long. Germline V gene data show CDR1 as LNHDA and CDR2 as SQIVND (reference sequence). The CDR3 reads CASSIDHRGSTAQHF. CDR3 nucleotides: TGTGCCAGTAGTATTGACCACCGGGGGTCTACGGCCCAGCATTTT.

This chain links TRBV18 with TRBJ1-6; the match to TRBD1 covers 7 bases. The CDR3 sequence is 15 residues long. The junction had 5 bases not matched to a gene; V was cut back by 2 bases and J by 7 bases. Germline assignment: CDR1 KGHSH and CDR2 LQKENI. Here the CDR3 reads CASSPLGGKNSPLHF. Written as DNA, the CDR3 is TGTGCCAGCTCACCATTAGGGGGCAAGAATTCACCCCTCCACTTT.

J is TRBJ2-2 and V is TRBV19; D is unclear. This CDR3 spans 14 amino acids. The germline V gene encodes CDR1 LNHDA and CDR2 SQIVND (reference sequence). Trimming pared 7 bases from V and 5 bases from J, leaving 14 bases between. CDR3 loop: CASTLSSLTGELFF. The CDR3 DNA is TGTGCCAGTACCCTCTCGTCCTTGACCGGGGAGCTGTTTTTT.

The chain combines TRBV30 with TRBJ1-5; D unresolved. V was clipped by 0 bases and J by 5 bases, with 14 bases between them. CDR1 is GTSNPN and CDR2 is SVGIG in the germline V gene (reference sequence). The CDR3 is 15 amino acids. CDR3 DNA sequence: TGTGCCTGGAGTGTTTTATCGAGTCGGGATCAGCCCCAGCATTTT. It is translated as CAWSVLSSRDQPQHF.

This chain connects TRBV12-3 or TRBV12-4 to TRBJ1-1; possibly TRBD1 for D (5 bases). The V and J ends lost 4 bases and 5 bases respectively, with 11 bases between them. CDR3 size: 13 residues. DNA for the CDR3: TGTGCCAGCAGTTGGGGCCAAAGAACTGAAGCTTTCTTT. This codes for CASSWGQRTEAFF.

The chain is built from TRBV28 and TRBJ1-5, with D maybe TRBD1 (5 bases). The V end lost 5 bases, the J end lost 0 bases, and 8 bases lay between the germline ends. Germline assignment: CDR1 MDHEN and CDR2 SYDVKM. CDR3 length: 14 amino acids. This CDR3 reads CASSRGYSNQPQHF. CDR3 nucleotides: TGTGCCAGCAGTCGGGGGTATAGCAATCAGCCCCAGCATTTT. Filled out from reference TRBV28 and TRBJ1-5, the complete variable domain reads DVKVTQSSRYLVKRTGEKVFLECVQDMDHENMFWYRQDPGLGLRLIYFSYDVKMKEKGDIPEGYSVSREKKERFSLILESASTNQTSMYLCASSRGYSNQPQHFGDGTRLSIL.

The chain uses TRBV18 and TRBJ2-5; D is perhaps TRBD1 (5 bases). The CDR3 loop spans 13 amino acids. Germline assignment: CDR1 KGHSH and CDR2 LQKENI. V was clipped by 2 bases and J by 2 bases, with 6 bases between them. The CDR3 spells CASSPDRQETQYF. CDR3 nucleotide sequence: TGTGCCAGCTCACCAGACAGACAAGAGACCCAGTACTTC.

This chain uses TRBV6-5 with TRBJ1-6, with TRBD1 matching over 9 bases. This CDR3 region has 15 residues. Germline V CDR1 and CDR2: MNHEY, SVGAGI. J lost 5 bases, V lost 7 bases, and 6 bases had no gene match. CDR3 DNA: TGTGCCAGCAAGCTAGACAGGGGGGATAATTCACCCCTCCACTTT. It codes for CASKLDRGDNSPLHF.

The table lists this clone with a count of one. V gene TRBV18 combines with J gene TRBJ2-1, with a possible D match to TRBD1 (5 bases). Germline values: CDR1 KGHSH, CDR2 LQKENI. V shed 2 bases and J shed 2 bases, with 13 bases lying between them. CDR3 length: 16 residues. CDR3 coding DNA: TGTGCCAGCTCACCATCTCAGGGTACCCCCTACAATGAGCAGTTCTTC. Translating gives CASSPSQGTPYNEQFF.

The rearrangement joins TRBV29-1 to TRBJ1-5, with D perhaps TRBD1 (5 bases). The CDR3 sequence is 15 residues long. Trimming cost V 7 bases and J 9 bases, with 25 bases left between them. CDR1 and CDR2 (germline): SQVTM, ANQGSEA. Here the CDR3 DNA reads TGCAGCGCGATTCTGGACGGGGGACGTGGCCGGCCCCAGCATTTT. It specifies CSAILDGGRGRPQHF. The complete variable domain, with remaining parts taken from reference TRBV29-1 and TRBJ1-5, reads SAVISQKPSRDICQRGTSLTIQCQVDSQVTMMFWYRQQPGQSLTLIATANQGSEATYESGFVIDKFPISRPNLTFSTLTVSNMSPEDSSIYLCSAILDGGRGRPQHFGDGTRLSIL.

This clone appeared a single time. CDR3 loop: CASSLTPPGLAGVGNEQFF. CDR3 DNA: TGCGCCAGCAGCTTGACTCCCCCAGGACTAGCGGGAGTCGGCAATGAGCAGTTCTTC. The chain recombines TRBV5-1 with TRBJ2-1, with TRBD2 matching 13 bases. V was clipped by 1 base and J by 6 bases; unmatched bases: 13. Germline-derived CDR1 and CDR2 are SGHRS and YFSETQ. The CDR3 covers 19 residues.

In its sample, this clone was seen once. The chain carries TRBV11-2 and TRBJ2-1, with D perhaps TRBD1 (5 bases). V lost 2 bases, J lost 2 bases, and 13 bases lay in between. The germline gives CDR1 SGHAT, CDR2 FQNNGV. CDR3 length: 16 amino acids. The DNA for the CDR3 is TGTGCCAGCAGCTTATCTGTCAGGGCCCCCTACAATGAGCAGTTCTTC. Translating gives CASSLSVRAPYNEQFF.

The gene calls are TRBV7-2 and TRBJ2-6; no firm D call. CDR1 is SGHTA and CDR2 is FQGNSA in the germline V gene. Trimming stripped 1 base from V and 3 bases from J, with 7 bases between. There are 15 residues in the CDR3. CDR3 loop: CASSLETIGANVLTF. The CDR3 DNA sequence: TGTGCCAGCAGCTTAGAAACTATTGGGGCCAACGTCCTGACTTTC.

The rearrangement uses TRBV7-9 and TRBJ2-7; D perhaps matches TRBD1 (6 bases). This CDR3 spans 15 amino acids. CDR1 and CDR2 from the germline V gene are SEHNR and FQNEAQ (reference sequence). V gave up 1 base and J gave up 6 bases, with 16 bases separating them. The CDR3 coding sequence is TGTGCCAGCAGCTTAGAATGGACAGAGGACCTCGAGCAGTACTTC. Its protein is CASSLEWTEDLEQYF.

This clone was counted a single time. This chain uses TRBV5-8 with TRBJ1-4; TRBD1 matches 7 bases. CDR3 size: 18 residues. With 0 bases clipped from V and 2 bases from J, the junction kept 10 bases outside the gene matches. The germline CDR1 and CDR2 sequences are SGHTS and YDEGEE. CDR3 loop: CASSLGRQGWATNEKLFF. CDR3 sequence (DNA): TGTGCCAGCAGCTTGGGGCGACAGGGATGGGCGACTAATGAAAAACTGTTTTTT. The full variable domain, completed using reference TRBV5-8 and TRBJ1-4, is EAGVTQSPTHLIKTRGQQATLRCSPISGHTSVYWYQQALGLGLQFLLWYDEGEERNRGNFPPRFSGRQFPNYSSELNVNALELEDSALYLCASSLGRQGWATNEKLFFGSGTQLSVL.

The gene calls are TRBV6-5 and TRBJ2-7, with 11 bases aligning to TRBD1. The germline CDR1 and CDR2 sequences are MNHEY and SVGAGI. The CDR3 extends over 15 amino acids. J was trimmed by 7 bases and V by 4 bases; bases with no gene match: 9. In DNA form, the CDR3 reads TGTGCCAGCAGTTTGTGGACAGGGGGCCTCTTAGAGCAGTACTTC. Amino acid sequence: CASSLWTGGLLEQYF.

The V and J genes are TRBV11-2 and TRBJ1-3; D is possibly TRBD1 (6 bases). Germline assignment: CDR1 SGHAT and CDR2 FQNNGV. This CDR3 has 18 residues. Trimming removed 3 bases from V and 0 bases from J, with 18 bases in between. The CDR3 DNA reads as TGTGCCAGCAGCTTCTATATAGGGGGAGACTTCTCTGGAAACACCATATATTTT. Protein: CASSFYIGGDFSGNTIYF.

The chain's CDR3 is CASSLKLAGETQYF. CDR3 sequence (DNA): TGTGCCAGCAGCTTAAAACTAGCGGGGGAGACCCAGTACTTC. V is TRBV5-4 and J is TRBJ2-5; 10 positions match TRBD2. Germline CDR1 reads SGHNT; CDR2 reads YYREEE (reference sequence). The trim removed 2 bases at V and 5 bases at J, leaving 3 bases unmatched. The CDR3 sequence is 14 residues long.

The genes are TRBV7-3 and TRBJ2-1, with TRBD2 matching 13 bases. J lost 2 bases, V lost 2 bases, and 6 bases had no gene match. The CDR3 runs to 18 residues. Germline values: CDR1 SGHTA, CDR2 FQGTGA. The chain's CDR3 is CASSLFTSGRATYNEQFF. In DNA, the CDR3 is TGTGCCAGCAGCTTATTTACTAGCGGGAGGGCCACCTACAATGAGCAGTTCTTC.

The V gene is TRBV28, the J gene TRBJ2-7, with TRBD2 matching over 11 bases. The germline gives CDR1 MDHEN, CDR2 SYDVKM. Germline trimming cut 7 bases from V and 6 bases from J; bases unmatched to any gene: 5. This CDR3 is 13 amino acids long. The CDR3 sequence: CASTNGLAGEQYF. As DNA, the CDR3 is TGTGCCAGCACCAACGGACTAGCGGGCGAGCAGTACTTC.

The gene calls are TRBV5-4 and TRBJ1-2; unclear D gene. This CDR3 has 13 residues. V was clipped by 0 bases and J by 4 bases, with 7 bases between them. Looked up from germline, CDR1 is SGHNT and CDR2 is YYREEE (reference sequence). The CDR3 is CASSLENFYGYTF. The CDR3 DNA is TGTGCCAGCAGCTTGGAAAACTTCTATGGCTACACCTTC.

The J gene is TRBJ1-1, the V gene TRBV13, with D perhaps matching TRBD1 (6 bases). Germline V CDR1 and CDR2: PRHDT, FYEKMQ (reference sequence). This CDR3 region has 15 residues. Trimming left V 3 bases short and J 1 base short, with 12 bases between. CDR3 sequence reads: CASSFYREGNTEAFF. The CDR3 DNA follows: TGTGCCAGCAGCTTCTACAGGGAGGGGAACACTGAAGCTTTCTTT.

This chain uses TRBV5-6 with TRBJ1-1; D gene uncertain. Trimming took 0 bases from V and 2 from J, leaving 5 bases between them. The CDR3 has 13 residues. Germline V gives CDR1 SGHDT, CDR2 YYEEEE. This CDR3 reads CASSLDSNTEAFF. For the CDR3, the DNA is TGTGCCAGCAGCTTGGACAGTAACACTGAAGCTTTCTTT.